The 25 T cell receptor beta chains listed next were all sequenced from one sample in a study of blood T cell repertoires in COVID-19. Using immunoSEQ multiplex PCR, the repertoire was profiled, and TCRdb retains in-frame clones only, with some absent. This table holds 250,000 or so clones, 75% to 90% found once. Material: PBMCs or T cells enriched from blood (not recorded which). These receptors were obtained from a man aged 35 to 55 who had recovered from COVID-19.

This clone was counted once. The V gene is TRBV7-3, the J gene TRBJ2-1, with 8 positions matching TRBD2. The CDR3 has 16 residues. Per germline, CDR1 SGHTA and CDR2 FQGTGA. V gave up 5 bases and J gave up 3 bases; unmatched junction bases: 9. CDR3 region: CASSLSAGASYNEQFF. The DNA for the CDR3 is TGTGCCAGCAGCCTCTCAGCGGGGGCTAGCTACAATGAGCAGTTCTTC.

CDR3 residues: CASSESLAGEQFF. The CDR3 DNA reads as TGTGCCAGCAGTGAATCTCTAGCAGGCGAGCAGTTCTTC. The chain combines TRBV2 with TRBJ2-1; perhaps TRBD2 as D (5 bases). The CDR3 contains 13 residues. The germline V and J ends were trimmed by 2 bases and 10 bases, with 12 bases remaining between them. Germline V CDR1 and CDR2: SNHLY, FYNNEI. Drawing the rest from reference TRBV2 and TRBJ2-1, the complete variable domain is EPEVTQTPSHQVTQMGQEVILRCVPISNHLYFYWYRQILGQKVEFLVSFYNNEISEKSEIFDDQFSVERPDGSNFTLKIRSTKLEDSAMYFCASSESLAGEQFFGPGTRLTVL.

The gene calls are TRBV4-2 and TRBJ2-1; 13 bases agree with TRBD2. The CDR3 loop spans 16 amino acids. The J segment lost 2 bases and the V segment lost 4 bases, leaving 2 bases of the junction unmatched. Germline-derived CDR1 and CDR2 are LGHNA and YNFKEQ. DNA for the CDR3: TGTGCCAGCAGCCCAACTAGCGGGGGGGCCTACAATGAGCAGTTCTTC. Translated, it gives CASSPTSGGAYNEQFF.

This clone showed up just once. The rearrangement joins TRBV6-5 to TRBJ1-2, with a tentative D call TRBD1 (6 bases). This CDR3 is 15 amino acids long. Deletions cut 0 bases from V and 4 bases from J, with 12 bases between. Germline-derived CDR1 and CDR2 are MNHEY and SVGAGI. The CDR3 DNA is TGTGCCAGCAGTTACTCTCAGGACAGCGTCTATGGCTACACCTTC. It yields the protein CASSYSQDSVYGYTF.

The rearrangement uses TRBV7-3 and TRBJ2-3; TRBD2 agrees at 8 bases. V shed 0 bases, J shed 3 bases, and the junction held 8 bases outside the gene matches. Looked up from germline, CDR1 is SGHTA and CDR2 is FQGTGA. The length of the CDR3 is 17 residues. The CDR3 is CASSLTGFSGETDTQYF. Here the CDR3 DNA reads TGTGCCAGCAGCTTAACCGGGTTTAGCGGGGAAACAGATACGCAGTATTTT.

The J gene is TRBJ1-6, the V gene TRBV6-6; 7 bases align to TRBD1. V lost 6 bases, J lost 5 bases, and 13 bases stayed unmatched. The CDR3 runs to 17 residues. CDR1 is MNHNY and CDR2 is SVGAGI in the germline V gene (reference sequence). CDR3 protein: CASRRDRVVGHNSPLHF. The CDR3, as DNA: TGTGCCAGCAGACGAGACAGGGTAGTAGGGCATAATTCACCCCTCCACTTT.

Note on this clone: Other DNA sequences in this specimen translate into the identical CDR3. V and J are TRBV19 and TRBJ1-5, with D tentatively TRBD1 (5 bases). V lost 3 bases to trimming and J lost 4 bases, with 7 bases between them. The germline gives CDR1 LNHDA, CDR2 SQIVND (reference sequence). The CDR3 is made up of 13 amino acids. CDR3 DNA sequence: TGTGCCAGTAGTATCCGGGGGAATCAGCCCCAGCATTTT. Its protein is CASSIRGNQPQHF.

The rearrangement links TRBV5-1 to TRBJ2-7, with 9 bases fitting TRBD1. Trimming took 4 bases from V and 5 from J; bases not matched to a gene: 7. The V gene's germline CDR1 is SGHRS and CDR2 YFSETQ. This CDR3 is built from 14 residues. The CDR3 region has the DNA TGCGCCAGCAGCCCGCGGGACAGGGCCCACGAGCAGTACTTC. Encoded protein: CASSPRDRAHEQYF.

V is TRBV5-1 and J is TRBJ1-2, with D unclear. Trimming left V 0 bases short and J 7 bases short, with 13 bases between. The length of the CDR3 is 14 residues. Per the germline V gene, CDR1 is SGHRS and CDR2 is YFSETQ. CDR3 sequence (DNA): TGCGCCAGCAGCTTGGTTCGGGAGTCCTCTGGCTACACCTTC. Its protein is CASSLVRESSGYTF. Full variable domain (outside the CDR3, taken from reference TRBV5-1 and TRBJ1-2): KAGVTQTPRYLIKTRGQQVTLSCSPISGHRSVSWYQQTPGQGLQFLFEYFSETQRNKGNFPGRFSGRQFSNSRSEMNVSTLELGDSALYLCASSLVRESSGYTFGSGTRLTVV.

The chain is built from TRBV7-2 and TRBJ2-5, with 9 bases that match TRBD1. The germline CDR1 and CDR2 sequences are SGHTA and FQGNSA. The length of the CDR3 is 15 residues. Germline trimming cut 7 bases from V and 4 bases from J; bases unmatched to any gene: 10. CDR3 sequence (DNA): TGTGCCAGCAACAGATACGACAGGGGGGGAGAGACCCAGTACTTC. The encoded protein is CASNRYDRGGETQYF.

The V call is TRBV9, the J call TRBJ2-5; TRBD2 matches at 11 bases. The CDR3 is 14 residues long. Germline V lookup: CDR1 SGDLS, CDR2 YYNGEE. V was clipped by 3 bases and J by 8 bases; unmatched bases: 6. The CDR3 loop is CASSARLAGITQYF. The CDR3, as DNA: TGTGCCAGCAGCGCTCGACTAGCGGGAATTACCCAGTACTTC.

The chain recombines TRBV5-6 with TRBJ1-1; possible D gene TRBD1, 6 bases. With 5 bases removed from V and 4 bases from J, the gap between germline ends came to 21 bases. The germline V gene has CDR1 SGHDT and CDR2 YYEEEE. The CDR3 is 16 residues long. The CDR3 sequence is CASRRGGREFFTEAFF. Here the CDR3 DNA reads TGTGCCAGCAGACGAGGGGGGAGGGAGTTTTTCACTGAAGCTTTCTTT.

The V gene is TRBV15, the J gene TRBJ1-1; tentative D call: TRBD1 (5 bases). This CDR3 is built from 18 residues. Trimming took off 5 bases at V and 0 bases at J, with 22 bases between the two ends. Germline values: CDR1 LNHNV, CDR2 YYDKDF (reference sequence). The CDR3 region is CATSFRTSRGAMNTEAFF. Written as DNA, the CDR3 is TGTGCCACCAGCTTCCGGACAAGTCGCGGGGCCATGAACACTGAAGCTTTCTTT.

This rearrangement joins TRBV21-1 to TRBJ1-1. TRBV21-1 represents a pseudogene. CDR3 length: 13 residues. The CDR3 loop reads CASSQWGDTEAFF. CDR3 DNA sequence: TGTGCCAGCAGCCAATGGGGGGACACTGAAGCTTTCTTT.

V is TRBV7-9 and J is TRBJ1-2; TRBD1 agrees at 7 bases. This CDR3 contains 15 residues. The J segment lost 6 bases and the V segment lost 5 bases, leaving 12 bases of the junction unmatched. Looked up from germline, CDR1 is SEHNR and CDR2 is FQNEAQ (reference sequence). CDR3 bases: TGTGCCAGCAGCCCGGGGTCAGGGGGTTTTAATGGCTACACCTTC. Translation gives CASSPGSGGFNGYTF.

The rearrangement joins TRBV10-3 to TRBJ1-2, with D possibly TRBD1 on 6 matching bases. V gave up 6 bases and J gave up 4 bases, with 18 bases separating them. Germline assignment: CDR1 ENHRY and CDR2 SYGVKD. The CDR3 is 15 residues long. The CDR3 DNA reads TGTGCCATCAGGGACCCACGGGACACCCTCTATGGCTACACCTTC. It encodes CAIRDPRDTLYGYTF.

The chain uses TRBV5-8 and TRBJ1-4; 9 bases agree with TRBD1. This CDR3 region has 16 residues. Germline lookup yields CDR1 SGHTS and CDR2 YDEGEE. V shed 4 bases and J 2 bases; nucleotides not matched to a gene: 6. The CDR3 loop reads CASSTGQGRTNEKLFF. The CDR3 DNA is TGTGCCAGCAGCACGGGACAGGGAAGGACTAATGAAAAACTGTTTTTT. The variable domain in full, completed from reference TRBV5-8 and TRBJ1-4, reads EAGVTQSPTHLIKTRGQQATLRCSPISGHTSVYWYQQALGLGLQFLLWYDEGEERNRGNFPPRFSGRQFPNYSSELNVNALELEDSALYLCASSTGQGRTNEKLFFGSGTQLSVL.

V usage is TRBV6-5 and J usage is TRBJ2-7; 9 bases are a match to TRBD1. The V gene's germline CDR1 is MNHEY and CDR2 SVGAGI. This CDR3 comprises 15 residues. V dropped 5 bases and J dropped 2; count of bases not matched to a gene: 7. The CDR3 spells CASSTGTGLPYEQYF. The CDR3 coding sequence is TGTGCCAGCAGTACTGGGACAGGGTTACCCTACGAGCAGTACTTC.

This chain joins TRBV5-1 and TRBJ2-2; D not certain. The CDR3 is made up of 15 amino acids. Germline CDR1 reads SGHRS; CDR2 reads YFSETQ. Trimming shortened V by 1 base and J by 1 base, and 8 bases separated the two germline ends. CDR3 residues: CASSLFQENTGELFF. In DNA form, the CDR3 reads TGCGCCAGCAGCTTGTTCCAGGAGAACACCGGGGAGCTGTTTTTT. The full variable domain, completed using reference TRBV5-1 and TRBJ2-2, is KAGVTQTPRYLIKTRGQQVTLSCSPISGHRSVSWYQQTPGQGLQFLFEYFSETQRNKGNFPGRFSGRQFSNSRSEMNVSTLELGDSALYLCASSLFQENTGELFFGEGSRLTVL.

The rearrangement uses TRBV28 and TRBJ2-7; 7 bases fit TRBD1. Germline values: CDR1 MDHEN, CDR2 SYDVKM. This CDR3 spans 15 amino acids. The ends lost 5 bases at V and 2 bases at J; junction bases unmatched: 9. In nucleotides, the CDR3 is TGTGCCAGCAGTATAAAAGGACAGGTTGCCTACGAGCAGTACTTC. It specifies CASSIKGQVAYEQYF.

This chain connects TRBV5-4 to TRBJ1-2; D is unresolved. The V gene lost 4 bases and the J gene lost 7 bases, with 20 bases spanning the gap. CDR3 length: 15 residues. Germline-derived CDR1 and CDR2 are SGHNT and YYREEE (reference sequence). CDR3 protein: CASSNPGLAGLGYTF. The CDR3, as DNA: TGTGCCAGCAGCAACCCTGGTCTGGCTGGACTTGGCTACACCTTC.

The chain uses TRBV7-9 and TRBJ2-3, with 8 bases identical to TRBD2. The CDR3 covers 17 residues. The junction had 14 bases not matched to a gene; V was cut back by 5 bases and J by 4 bases. Germline CDR1 reads SEHNR; CDR2 reads FQNEAQ (reference sequence). The CDR3 DNA sequence: TGTGCCAGCAGCACCACCCTAGCGGGTGGGGGGGCAGATACGCAGTATTTT. It yields the protein CASSTTLAGGGADTQYF.

The chain combines TRBV10-1 with TRBJ1-1; D call uncertain. Germline V gives CDR1 WNHNN, CDR2 SYGVQD (reference sequence). Trimming left V 7 bases short and J 0 bases short, with 9 bases between. This CDR3 is built from 13 residues. The CDR3 loop is CASTQTLNTEAFF. CDR3 DNA sequence: TGCGCCAGCACCCAGACACTGAACACTGAAGCTTTCTTT.

This clone was seen a few times. This rearrangement joins TRBV5-1 to TRBJ1-1; D may be TRBD1 (5 bases). With 3 bases removed from V and 1 base from J, the gap between germline ends came to 10 bases. This CDR3 has 14 residues. Germline V CDR1 and CDR2: SGHRS, YFSETQ. CDR3 sequence: CASSYDGQNTEAFF. As DNA, the CDR3 is TGCGCCAGCAGCTACGACGGACAGAACACTGAAGCTTTCTTT.

The chain is built from TRBV9 and TRBJ2-7; D is perhaps TRBD2 (6 bases). V was trimmed by 3 bases and J by 0 bases, leaving 10 bases between them. In germline, CDR1 is SGDLS, CDR2 YYNGEE. CDR3 length: 14 amino acids. CDR3 protein: CASSAGLHSYEQYF. Written as DNA, the CDR3 is TGTGCCAGCAGCGCGGGACTGCACTCCTACGAGCAGTACTTC.